This T cell receptor (beta chain) was sequenced in a study of T cell changes during pregnancy in multiple sclerosis. Profiled with immunoSEQ multiplex PCR; TCRdb holds only in-frame clones, not every one. Found here are some 74,000 clones, 92% of them singletons; the top ten hold over 3.5%. The germline V gene has CDR1 MNHEY and CDR2 SVGAGI. V dropped 10 bases and J dropped 7; count of bases not matched to a gene: 10. The CDR3 extends over 13 amino acids. This TCR derives from a female donor in good health, enrolled as a control in a pregnancy study. Material: peripheral blood, obtained after pregnancy. The chain carries TRBV6-5 and TRBJ2-1; 7 positions agree with TRBD2. The CDR3 sequence: CATTARERNEQFF. The DNA of the CDR3 is TGTGCCACCACCGCGCGGGAGAGAAATGAGCAGTTCTTC.